The present T cell receptor (beta chain) was sequenced within a study of post-analysis software for immune sequencing data. The wider study: Relapsing-remitting, secondary progressive and progressive-relapsing courses of multiple sclerosis were included. Study-wide results and caveats: Diversity measured as normalized Chao1 was significantly lower in multiple sclerosis patients than in controls. F measure grouped same-batch samples tightly together. Patients used about five TRBV segments, including TRBV5-6, TRBV5-1 and TRBV20-1, more often than controls.

cDNA libraries of TCR beta carried unique molecular identifiers. Out of roughly 0.85 to 10 million T cells, some 480,000 cDNA molecules were generated. TCRdb re-called the PCR reads with MiXCR, one entry per CDR3 protein. Here the sample spans some 260,000 distinct CDR3 sequences, 35% to 40% being singletons. Germline V lookup: CDR1 MNHEY, CDR2 SVGAGI. The ends were cut back, 2 bases at V and 0 bases at J, with 7 bases in the middle. CDR3 length: 15 residues. This clonotype was counted between two and nine times. The antigen is undetermined. The clonotype comes from a girl between 5 and 17 years old with multiple sclerosis. The V gene is TRBV6-5, the J gene TRBJ2-2, with a weak D call TRBD1 (5 bases). What was sequenced was blood. The CDR3 bases are TGTGCCAGCAGTTACGGGGCCCCGAACACCGGGGAGCTGTTTTTT. It translates to CASSYGAPNTGELFF.